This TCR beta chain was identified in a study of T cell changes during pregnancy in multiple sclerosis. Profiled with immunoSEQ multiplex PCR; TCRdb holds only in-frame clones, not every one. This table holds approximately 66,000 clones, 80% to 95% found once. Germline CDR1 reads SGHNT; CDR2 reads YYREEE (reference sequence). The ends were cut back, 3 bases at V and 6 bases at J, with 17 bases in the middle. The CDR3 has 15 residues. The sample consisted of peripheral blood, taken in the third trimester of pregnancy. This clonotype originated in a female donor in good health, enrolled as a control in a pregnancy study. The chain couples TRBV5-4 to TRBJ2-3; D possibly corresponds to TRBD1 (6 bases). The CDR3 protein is CASSSNYRARDTQYF. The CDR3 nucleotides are TGTGCCAGCAGCTCTAACTACAGGGCGAGGGATACGCAGTATTTT.